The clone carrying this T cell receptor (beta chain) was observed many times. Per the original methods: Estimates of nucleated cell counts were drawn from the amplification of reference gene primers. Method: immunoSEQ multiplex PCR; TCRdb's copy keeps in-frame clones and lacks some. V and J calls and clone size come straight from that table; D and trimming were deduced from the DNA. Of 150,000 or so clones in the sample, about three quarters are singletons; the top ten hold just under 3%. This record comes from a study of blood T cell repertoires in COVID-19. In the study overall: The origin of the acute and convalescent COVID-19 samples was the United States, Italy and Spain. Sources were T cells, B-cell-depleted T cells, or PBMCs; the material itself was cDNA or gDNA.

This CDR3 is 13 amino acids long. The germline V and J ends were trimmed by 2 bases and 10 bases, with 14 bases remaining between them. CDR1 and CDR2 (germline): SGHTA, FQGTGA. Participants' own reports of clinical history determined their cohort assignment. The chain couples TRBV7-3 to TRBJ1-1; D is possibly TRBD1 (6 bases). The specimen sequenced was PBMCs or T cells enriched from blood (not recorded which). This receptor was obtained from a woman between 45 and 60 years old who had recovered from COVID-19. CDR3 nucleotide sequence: TGTGCCAGCAGCTTATCCCAGGGGTTAGGAGCTTTCTTT. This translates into CASSLSQGLGAFF. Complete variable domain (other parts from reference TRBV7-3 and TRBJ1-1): GAGVSQTPSNKVTEKGKYVELRCDPISGHTALYWYRQSLGQGPEFLIYFQGTGAADDSGLPNDRFFAVRPEGSVSTLKIQRTERGDSAVYLCASSLSQGLGAFFGQGTRLTVV.